Listed below are T cell receptor beta chains from one sample, sequenced in a study of OX40 agonist ivuxolimab in advanced cancers. Assay used: immunoSEQ multiplex PCR; TCRdb lists only in-frame clones, some missing. The sample yields about 69,000 clones, 80% to 85% seen once. Sequences were derived from CD4+ or CD8+ T cells sorted from blood, sampled in a trial of the OX40 agonist ivuxolimab. These TCRs come from an adult with an advanced solid tumor such as melanoma, head and neck, liver or kidney cancer. Each CDR3 is given with its conserved first and last residue. A D gene is named only where the DNA matches it firmly. Clone size is shown for a subset of rows, as once, few, many or a class of expanded clone.

cdr3_aa cdr3_nt clone_size j_call d_call cdr3_length v_call
CSAGFQETQYF TGCAGCGCCGGGTTCCAAGAGACCCAGTACTTC NA TRBJ2-5 NA 11 TRBV29-1
CASSRGSRRYEQYF TGTGCCAGCAGTCGCGGGAGTAGGAGATACGAGCAGTACTTC NA TRBJ2-7 TRBD2 14 TRBV28
CASSLEGRGLAFF TGCGCCAGCAGCTTGGAGGGTAGGGGGCTGGCTTTCTTT once TRBJ1-1 TRBD1 13 TRBV5-1
CASSLAGTGTQYF TGTGCTAGCAGCTTAGCGGGGACCGGGACCCAGTACTTC NA TRBJ2-5 TRBD2 13 TRBV7-7
CASSPRTGLNTGELFF TGTGCCAGCTCACCACGGACAGGCCTGAACACCGGGGAGCTGTTTTTT NA TRBJ2-2 TRBD1 16 TRBV18
CASSLSSGGPPYNEQFF TGTGCCAGCAGCTTAAGTAGCGGGGGCCCCCCCTACAATGAGCAGTTCTTC NA TRBJ2-1 TRBD2 17 TRBV7-3
CASSTSSGGRTGEQYF TGCGCCAGCAGCACCTCCTCGGGGGGGAGAACCGGCGAGCAGTACTTC NA TRBJ2-7 TRBD2 16 TRBV5-1
CASSPDRGLREQYF TGCGCCAGCAGCCCGGACAGGGGGCTCAGGGAGCAGTACTTC NA TRBJ2-7 TRBD1 14 TRBV5-1
CASSLTSGQETQYF TGCGCCAGCAGCTTGACTAGCGGGCAAGAGACCCAGTACTTC few TRBJ2-5 TRBD2 14 TRBV5-1
CATPGSDVGELFF TGTGCAACGCCAGGGTCAGATGTCGGGGAGCTGTTTTTT once TRBJ2-2 NA 13 TRBV7-9
CASGTAMLAKNIQYF TGTGCCAGCGGAACAGCAATGCTAGCCAAAAACATTCAGTACTTC NA TRBJ2-4 NA 15 TRBV27
CATSSHGAKETQYF TGTGCCACCAGCAGCCACGGGGCGAAAGAGACCCAGTACTTC NA TRBJ2-5 NA 14 TRBV15
CASSLGQRKGTNEKLFF TGCGCCAGCAGCTTGGGACAGCGGAAGGGGACTAATGAAAAACTGTTTTTT NA TRBJ1-4 NA 17 TRBV5-1
CASKKNTPQETQYF TGTGCCAGTAAGAAGAATACCCCACAAGAGACCCAGTACTTC NA TRBJ2-5 NA 14 TRBV19
CSGQGDGTEAFF TGCAGCGGCCAGGGGGATGGGACTGAAGCTTTCTTT NA TRBJ1-1 TRBD1 12 TRBV29-1
CAWSSSRDRVRTEAFF TGTGCCTGGAGCTCGTCCCGGGACAGGGTCCGGACTGAAGCTTTCTTT few TRBJ1-1 TRBD1 16 TRBV30
CASSGGRIEKLFF TGTGCCAGTTCCGGGGGGCGGATTGAAAAACTGTTTTTT NA TRBJ1-4 NA 13 TRBV19
CASSLAGSKGQETQYF TGTGCCAGCAGCTTGGCCGGGTCTAAAGGCCAAGAGACCCAGTACTTC NA TRBJ2-5 NA 16 TRBV5-8
CASSINPAGVVGETQYF TGTGCCAGTAGTATTAATCCAGCGGGAGTAGTTGGAGAGACCCAGTACTTC NA TRBJ2-5 TRBD2 17 TRBV19
CASTSQWGYNSPLHF TGTGCCAGCACCAGCCAGTGGGGTTATAATTCACCCCTCCACTTT NA TRBJ1-6 NA 15 TRBV28
CASSPSSAETQYF TGTGCCAGCAGCCCCTCGTCAGCGGAGACCCAGTACTTC NA TRBJ2-5 NA 13 TRBV28
CASSPFNTEAFF TGTGCCAGCAGCCCATTTAACACTGAAGCTTTCTTT once TRBJ1-1 NA 12 TRBV7-8
CASSDPQHTEAFF TGCGCCAGCAGTGACCCCCAGCACACTGAAGCTTTCTTT NA TRBJ1-1 NA 13 TRBV10-1
CAISKQGKDTEAFF TGTGCCATCAGTAAACAGGGGAAAGACACTGAAGCTTTCTTT NA TRBJ1-1 TRBD1 14 TRBV10-3
CASSDQTGWGKNIQYF TGTGCCAGCAGTGACCAGACAGGGTGGGGAAAAAACATTCAGTACTTC NA TRBJ2-4 TRBD1 16 TRBV2
CSVEGTGGGLNTEAFF TGCAGCGTTGAGGGGACAGGGGGTGGTCTAAACACTGAAGCTTTCTTT NA TRBJ1-1 TRBD1 16 TRBV29-1
CASSSHIGTQYGYTF TGTGCCAGCAGTTCTCATATCGGGACCCAATATGGCTACACCTTC NA TRBJ1-2 NA 15 TRBV27
CAWRLKNTEAFF TGTGCCTGGAGACTAAAGAACACTGAAGCTTTCTTT medium-sized TRBJ1-1 NA 12 TRBV30
CASPRRGRKDTGELFF TGTGCCAGCCCACGGCGCGGGAGAAAGGACACCGGGGAGCTGTTTTTT NA TRBJ2-2 TRBD2 16 TRBV18
CASTQRVGAGELFF TGTGCCAGCACTCAGCGGGTGGGGGCGGGGGAGCTGTTTTTT NA TRBJ2-2 NA 14 TRBV27
CASSVSGNTIYF TGTGCCAGCAGCGTCTCTGGAAACACCATATATTTT NA TRBJ1-3 NA 12 TRBV6-1
CASSLAQGNYGYTF TGTGCCAGCAGCTTAGCCCAAGGGAATTATGGCTACACCTTC NA TRBJ1-2 NA 14 TRBV7-9
CASSNYEQYF TGTGCCAGCAGTAACTACGAGCAGTACTTC few TRBJ2-7 NA 10 TRBV6-1
CSVDKGGGGEQYF TGCAGCGTTGATAAGGGAGGAGGAGGGGAGCAGTACTTC NA TRBJ2-7 NA 13 TRBV29-1
CASSGRTLVGSNEQFF TGTGCCAGTAGTGGCCGGACTCTTGTGGGGTCCAATGAGCAGTTCTTC NA TRBJ2-1 NA 16 TRBV19
CASSQDPGGHFNEQFF TGCGCCAGCAGCCAAGACCCCGGGGGCCATTTCAATGAGCAGTTCTTC NA TRBJ2-1 NA 16 TRBV4-1
CASSRTPNTEAFF TGTGCCAGCAGCCGGACGCCGAACACTGAAGCTTTCTTT NA TRBJ1-1 NA 13 TRBV7-9
CASSLGGGEAEAFF TGCGCCAGCAGCTTGGGTGGAGGGGAAGCTGAAGCTTTCTTT NA TRBJ1-1 NA 14 TRBV5-1
CAISETPSDTQYF TGTGCCATCAGTGAGACTCCCTCAGATACGCAGTATTTT NA TRBJ2-3 NA 13 TRBV10-3
CASSLDTNTGELFF TGCGCCAGCAGCTTGGATACGAACACCGGGGAGCTGTTTTTT NA TRBJ2-2 NA 14 TRBV5-1
CASSRTRDTQYF TGTGCCAGCAGCCGAACTAGGGATACGCAGTATTTT NA TRBJ2-3 NA 12 TRBV7-2
CASSESEGAKNIQYF TGTGCCAGCAGTGAGAGCGAGGGGGCCAAAAACATTCAGTACTTC NA TRBJ2-4 NA 15 TRBV2
CASSVGLGTSSYNSPLHF TGTGCCAGCAGCGTAGGCCTGGGGACGAGCTCCTATAATTCACCCCTCCACTTT NA TRBJ1-6 NA 18 TRBV9
CASSIGQGAVGELFF TGTGCCAGTAGTATAGGCCAGGGGGCGGTCGGGGAGCTGTTTTTT NA TRBJ2-2 TRBD1 15 TRBV19